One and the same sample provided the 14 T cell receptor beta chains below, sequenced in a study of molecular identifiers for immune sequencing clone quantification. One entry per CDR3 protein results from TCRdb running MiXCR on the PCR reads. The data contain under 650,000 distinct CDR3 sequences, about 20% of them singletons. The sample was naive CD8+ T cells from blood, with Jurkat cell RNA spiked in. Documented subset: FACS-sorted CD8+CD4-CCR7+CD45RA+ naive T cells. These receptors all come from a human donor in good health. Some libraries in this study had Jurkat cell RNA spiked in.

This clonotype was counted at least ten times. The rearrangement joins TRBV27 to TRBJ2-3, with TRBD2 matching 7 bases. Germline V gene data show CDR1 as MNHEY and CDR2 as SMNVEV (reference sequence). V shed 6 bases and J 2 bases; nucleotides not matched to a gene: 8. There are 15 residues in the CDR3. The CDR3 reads CASRRRGSFTDTQYF. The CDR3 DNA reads TGTGCCAGCAGGCGGCGCGGGAGTTTCACAGATACGCAGTATTTT.

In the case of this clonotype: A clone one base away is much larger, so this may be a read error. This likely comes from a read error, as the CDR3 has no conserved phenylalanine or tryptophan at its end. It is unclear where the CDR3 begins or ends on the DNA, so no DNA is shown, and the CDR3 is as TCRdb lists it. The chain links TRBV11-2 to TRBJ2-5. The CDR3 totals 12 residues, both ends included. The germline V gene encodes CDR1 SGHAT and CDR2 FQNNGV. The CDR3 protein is CASSLDQRDVYL.

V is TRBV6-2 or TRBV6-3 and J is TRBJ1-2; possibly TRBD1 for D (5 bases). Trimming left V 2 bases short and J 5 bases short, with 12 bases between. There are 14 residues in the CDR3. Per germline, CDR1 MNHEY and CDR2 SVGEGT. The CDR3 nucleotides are TGTGCCAGCAGTTACCACAACGACAGATATGGCTACACCTTC. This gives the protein CASSYHNDRYGYTF.

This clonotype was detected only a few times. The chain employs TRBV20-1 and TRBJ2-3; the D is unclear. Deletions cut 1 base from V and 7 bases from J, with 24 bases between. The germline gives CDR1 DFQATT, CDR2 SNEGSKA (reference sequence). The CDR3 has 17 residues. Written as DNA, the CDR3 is TGCAGTGCTAGAGGTCTGGTTAATAGGCAGGCCCAGAATACGCAGTATTTT. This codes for CSARGLVNRQAQNTQYF.

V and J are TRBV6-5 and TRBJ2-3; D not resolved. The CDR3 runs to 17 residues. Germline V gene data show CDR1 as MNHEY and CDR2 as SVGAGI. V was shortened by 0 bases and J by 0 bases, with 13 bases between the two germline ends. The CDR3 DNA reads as TGTGCCAGCAGTTACTCAGGCGGCAGCCCTAGCACAGATACGCAGTATTTT. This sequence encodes CASSYSGGSPSTDTQYF.

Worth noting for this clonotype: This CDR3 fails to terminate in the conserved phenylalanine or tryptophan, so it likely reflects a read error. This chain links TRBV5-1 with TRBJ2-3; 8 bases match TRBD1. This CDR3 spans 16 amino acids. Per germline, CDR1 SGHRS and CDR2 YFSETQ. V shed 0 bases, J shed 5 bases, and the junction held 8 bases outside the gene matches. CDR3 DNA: TGCGCCAGCAGCTTGGCCAGACAGGGGTTGGTAGATACGCAGTATCTT. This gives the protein CASSLARQGLVDTQYL.

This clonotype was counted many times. CDR3 bases: TGTGCCAGCAGCCGGCCGACAACAGGGTTCACTGAAGCTTTCTTT. This sequence encodes CASSRPTTGFTEAFF. The chain uses TRBV7-9 and TRBJ1-1; TRBD1 is a possible D gene (6 bases). The length of the CDR3 is 15 residues. V was trimmed by 5 bases and J by 4 bases, leaving 17 bases between them. Germline V CDR1 and CDR2: SEHNR, FQNEAQ (reference sequence).

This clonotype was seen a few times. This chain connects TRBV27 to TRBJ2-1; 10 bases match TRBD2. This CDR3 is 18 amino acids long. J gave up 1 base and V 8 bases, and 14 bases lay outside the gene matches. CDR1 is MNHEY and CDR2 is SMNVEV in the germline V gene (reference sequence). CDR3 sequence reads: CASSFGLAGADSYNEQFF. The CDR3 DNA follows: TGTGCCAGCTCCTTCGGGCTAGCGGGGGCCGATTCCTACAATGAGCAGTTCTTC.

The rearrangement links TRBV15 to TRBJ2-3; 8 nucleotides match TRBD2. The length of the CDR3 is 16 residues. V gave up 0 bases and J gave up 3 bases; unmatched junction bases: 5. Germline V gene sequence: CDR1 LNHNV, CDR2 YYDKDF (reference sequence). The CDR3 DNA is TGTGCCACCAGCAGAGATACAGCGGGAGTAACAGATACGCAGTATTTT. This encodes CATSRDTAGVTDTQYF.

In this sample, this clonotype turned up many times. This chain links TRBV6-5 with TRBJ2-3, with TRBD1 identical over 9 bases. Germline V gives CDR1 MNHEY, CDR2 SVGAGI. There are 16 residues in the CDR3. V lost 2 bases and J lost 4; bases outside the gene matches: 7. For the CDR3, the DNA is TGTGCCAGCAGTTACGGGGACAGGGCGTACGCAGATACGCAGTATTTT. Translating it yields CASSYGDRAYADTQYF.

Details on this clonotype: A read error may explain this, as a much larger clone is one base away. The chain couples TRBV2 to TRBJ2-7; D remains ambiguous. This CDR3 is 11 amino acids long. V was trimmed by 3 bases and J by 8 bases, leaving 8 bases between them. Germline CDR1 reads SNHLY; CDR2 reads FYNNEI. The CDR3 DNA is TGTGCCAGCAGTGATTGGTGTCAGCAGTACTTC. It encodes CASSDWCQQYF. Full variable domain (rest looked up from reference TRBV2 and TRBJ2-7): EPEVTQTPSHQVTQMGQEVILRCVPISNHLYFYWYRQILGQKVEFLVSFYNNEISEKSEIFDDQFSVERPDGSNFTLKIRSTKLEDSAMYFCASSDWCQQYFGPGTRLTVT.

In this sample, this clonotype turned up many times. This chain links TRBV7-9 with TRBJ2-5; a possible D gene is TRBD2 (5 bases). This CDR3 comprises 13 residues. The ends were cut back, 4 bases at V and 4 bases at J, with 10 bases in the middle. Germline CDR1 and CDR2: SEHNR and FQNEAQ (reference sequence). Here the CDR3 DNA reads TGTGCCAGCAGCTCTCGGACTGGAGAGACCCAGTACTTC. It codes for CASSSRTGETQYF.

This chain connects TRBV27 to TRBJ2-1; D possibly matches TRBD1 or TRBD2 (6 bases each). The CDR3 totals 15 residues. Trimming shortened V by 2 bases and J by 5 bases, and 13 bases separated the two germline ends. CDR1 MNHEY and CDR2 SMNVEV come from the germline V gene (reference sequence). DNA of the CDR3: TGTGCCAGCAGTTTAGTGGGGGGCAGAGACAATGAGCAGTTCTTC. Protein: CASSLVGGRDNEQFF.

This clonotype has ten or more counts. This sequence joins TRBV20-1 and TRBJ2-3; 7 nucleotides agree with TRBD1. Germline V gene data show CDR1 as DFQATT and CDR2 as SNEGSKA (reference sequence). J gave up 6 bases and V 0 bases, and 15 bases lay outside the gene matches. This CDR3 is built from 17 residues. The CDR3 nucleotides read TGCAGTGCTAGAGATGACTACGCCGGGACAGCCCTCGATACGCAGTATTTT. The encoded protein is CSARDDYAGTALDTQYF.